Below, 18 T cell receptor beta chains from the same sample are listed, as sequenced in a study of blood T cell repertoires in COVID-19. Assay used: immunoSEQ multiplex PCR; TCRdb lists only in-frame clones, some missing. This sample has 150,000 to 200,000 clones; under 80% occur once, and the top ten carry approximately 15%. Sequencing used peripheral blood. These receptors were taken from a man aged 45-60 years who had recovered from COVID-19.

The chain couples TRBV3-1 (or the pseudogene TRBV3-2) to TRBJ2-7; 11 positions match TRBD1. This CDR3 spans 14 amino acids. The V and J ends lost 8 bases and 7 bases, in that order; junction bases with no gene match: 10. CDR1 is LGHDT, CDR2 YNNKEL, per germline (reference sequence). The CDR3 here is CASSIGQGAREQYF. CDR3 nucleotides: TGTGCCAGCTCCATAGGACAGGGGGCTAGGGAGCAGTACTTC.

This chain joins TRBV7-9 and TRBJ2-5, with TRBD1 as a possible D gene (6 bases). The V end lost 2 bases, the J end lost 0 bases, and 10 bases lay between the germline ends. The CDR3 has 15 amino acids. CDR1 is SEHNR, CDR2 FQNEAQ, per germline (reference sequence). The CDR3 DNA sequence: TGTGCCAGCAGCTTAAGACGACAGGACCAAGAGACCCAGTACTTC. Residues: CASSLRRQDQETQYF.

V gene TRBV24-1 combines with J gene TRBJ2-1, with 7 bases that match TRBD2. The CDR3 is made up of 16 amino acids. Losses at the gene ends were 4 bases for V and 8 bases for J; bases not matched to a gene: 13. Germline V gives CDR1 KGHDR, CDR2 SFDVKD. The CDR3 sequence: CATSESGTATFDEQFF. DNA for the CDR3: TGTGCCACCAGTGAGAGCGGGACGGCTACATTCGATGAGCAGTTCTTC.

The chain joins TRBV19 to TRBJ2-1; weak D call: TRBD2 (6 bases). Looked up from germline, CDR1 is LNHDA and CDR2 is SQIVND (reference sequence). The CDR3 is 17 residues long. The V and J ends lost 8 bases and 0 bases respectively, with 20 bases between them. CDR3 sequence: CASSGLAVYSSYNEQFF. The CDR3 DNA follows: TGTGCCAGTTCCGGGTTAGCGGTCTATAGCTCCTACAATGAGCAGTTCTTC. Drawing the rest from reference TRBV19 and TRBJ2-1, the complete variable domain is DGGITQSPKYLFRKEGQNVTLSCEQNLNHDAMYWYRQDPGQGLRLIYYSQIVNDFQKGDIAEGYSVSREKKESFPLTVTSAQKNPTAFYLCASSGLAVYSSYNEQFFGPGTRLTVL.

The table lists this clone with a count of one. This chain uses TRBV14 with TRBJ1-2; a weak D match, TRBD1 (6 bases). CDR3 length equals 12 residues. Germline V CDR1 and CDR2: SGHDN, FVKESK. The V end lost 3 bases, the J end lost 8 bases, and 10 bases lay between the germline ends. CDR3 coding DNA: TGTGCCAGCAGCCATACCAGGGGCGGCTACACCTTC. Protein: CASSHTRGGYTF.

The chain employs TRBV6-5 and TRBJ2-7; D unresolved. The CDR3 spans 14 residues. Germline V gene data show CDR1 as MNHEY and CDR2 as SVGAGI. Deletions cut 0 bases from V and 0 bases from J, with 6 bases between. The CDR3 here is CASSYSYSSYEQYF. CDR3 DNA sequence: TGTGCCAGCAGTTACTCTTACAGCTCCTACGAGCAGTACTTC.

The chain links TRBV30 to TRBJ2-3; 8 bases fit TRBD2. Germline V gene data show CDR1 as GTSNPN and CDR2 as SVGIG (reference sequence). The CDR3 has 16 residues. Trimming cost V 4 bases and J 4 bases; bases outside gene matches: 13. In nucleotides, the CDR3 is TGTGCCTGGAAGCGGGAGATTGTCTGGTTCGCAGATACGCAGTATTTT. Translated: CAWKREIVWFADTQYF.

The genes are TRBV2 and TRBJ2-5, with D perhaps TRBD2 (6 bases). V gave up 2 bases and J gave up 2 bases, with 18 bases separating them. This CDR3 region has 17 residues. Germline values: CDR1 SNHLY, CDR2 FYNNEI. This CDR3 reads CASSEWVWGTHQETQYF. CDR3 nucleotide sequence: TGTGCCAGCAGTGAATGGGTATGGGGGACTCATCAAGAGACCCAGTACTTC.

This rearrangement joins TRBV13 to TRBJ2-1; tentative D call: TRBD2 (6 bases). The V end lost 7 bases, the J end lost 9 bases, and 25 bases lay between the germline ends. The CDR3 covers 16 residues. Looked up from germline, CDR1 is PRHDT and CDR2 is FYEKMQ (reference sequence). CDR3 nucleotides: TGTGCCAGCACTAACGGCGGGGAGAGGGGAGTAGGTGAGCAGTTCTTC. This translates into CASTNGGERGVGEQFF.

The V and J genes are TRBV5-6 and TRBJ1-2; D not certain. This CDR3 contains 13 residues. V gave up 2 bases and J gave up 4 bases, with 9 bases separating them. From germline, CDR1 is SGHDT and CDR2 YYEEEE. In DNA, the CDR3 is TGTGCCAGCAGCTTCCAGAATTTCTATGGCTACACCTTC. This gives the protein CASSFQNFYGYTF.

J is TRBJ2-7 and V is TRBV20-1; D gene unclear. CDR1 is DFQATT and CDR2 is SNEGSKA in the germline V gene (reference sequence). This CDR3 region has 12 residues. The V end was cut by 3 bases, the J end by 0 bases, with 6 bases between. CDR3 residues: CSASRSSYEQYF. Written as DNA, the CDR3 is TGCAGTGCTAGTCGGAGCTCCTACGAGCAGTACTTC.

The rearrangement joins TRBV6-4 to TRBJ1-5; a possible D gene is TRBD1 (6 bases). With 5 bases removed from V and 4 bases from J, the gap between germline ends came to 9 bases. Germline loops: CDR1 MRHNA, CDR2 SNTAGT. The CDR3 is 13 residues long. CDR3 in amino acids: CASSPQGNQPQHF. The DNA of the CDR3 is TGTGCCAGCAGTCCCCAGGGGAATCAGCCCCAGCATTTT.

This clone was picked up a small number of times. The chain carries TRBV15 and TRBJ2-1; perhaps TRBD2 as D (5 bases). Germline V CDR1 and CDR2: LNHNV, YYDKDF (reference sequence). Trimming cost V 1 base and J 5 bases, with 15 bases left between them. The CDR3 is made up of 16 amino acids. CDR3 region: CATSRGASIYNNEQFF. The CDR3 bases are TGTGCCACCAGCAGAGGGGCTAGCATCTACAACAATGAGCAGTTCTTC.

The genes are TRBV14 and TRBJ2-1; 9 nucleotides align to TRBD2. The germline CDR1 and CDR2 sequences are SGHDN and FVKESK. The CDR3 runs 13 residues. J was trimmed by 8 bases and V by 4 bases; bases with no gene match: 3. The CDR3 DNA sequence: TGTGCCAGCAGCCGGAGACTAGCGGATGAGCAGTTCTTC. Its translation: CASSRRLADEQFF.

This chain uses TRBV15 with TRBJ2-1, with TRBD2 as a possible D gene (6 bases). CDR3 length equals 16 residues. Germline V gives CDR1 LNHNV, CDR2 YYDKDF (reference sequence). Trimming cost V 0 bases and J 6 bases, with 15 bases left between them. Here the CDR3 reads CATSRDMGLVVNEQFF. The DNA of the CDR3 is TGTGCCACCAGCAGAGATATGGGACTCGTAGTCAATGAGCAGTTCTTC.

The rearrangement links TRBV19 to TRBJ2-1, with a possible D match to TRBD2 (6 bases). V was pared by 5 bases and J by 1 base, with 12 bases between. Germline values: CDR1 LNHDA, CDR2 SQIVND (reference sequence). The CDR3 is 15 residues long. The CDR3 protein is CASSEAGTSYNEQFF. Here the CDR3 DNA reads TGTGCCAGTAGTGAGGCCGGGACTTCCTACAATGAGCAGTTCTTC.

This chain links TRBV5-6 with TRBJ1-3, with no clear D. V lost 0 bases to trimming and J lost 2 bases, with 9 bases between them. Germline V gene lookup returns CDR1 SGHDT and CDR2 YYEEEE. CDR3 size: 15 residues. The CDR3 is CASSLAGFTGNTIYF. CDR3 DNA sequence: TGTGCCAGCAGCTTGGCGGGGTTCACTGGAAACACCATATATTTT.

This chain joins TRBV9 and TRBJ2-1, with D maybe TRBD2 (5 bases). The V gene's germline CDR1 is SGDLS and CDR2 YYNGEE. Trimming left V 3 bases short and J 0 bases short, with 13 bases between. CDR3 length equals 16 residues. The CDR3 here is CASSAEGGSSYNEQFF. The CDR3, as DNA: TGTGCCAGCAGCGCAGAGGGTGGGAGCTCCTACAATGAGCAGTTCTTC.